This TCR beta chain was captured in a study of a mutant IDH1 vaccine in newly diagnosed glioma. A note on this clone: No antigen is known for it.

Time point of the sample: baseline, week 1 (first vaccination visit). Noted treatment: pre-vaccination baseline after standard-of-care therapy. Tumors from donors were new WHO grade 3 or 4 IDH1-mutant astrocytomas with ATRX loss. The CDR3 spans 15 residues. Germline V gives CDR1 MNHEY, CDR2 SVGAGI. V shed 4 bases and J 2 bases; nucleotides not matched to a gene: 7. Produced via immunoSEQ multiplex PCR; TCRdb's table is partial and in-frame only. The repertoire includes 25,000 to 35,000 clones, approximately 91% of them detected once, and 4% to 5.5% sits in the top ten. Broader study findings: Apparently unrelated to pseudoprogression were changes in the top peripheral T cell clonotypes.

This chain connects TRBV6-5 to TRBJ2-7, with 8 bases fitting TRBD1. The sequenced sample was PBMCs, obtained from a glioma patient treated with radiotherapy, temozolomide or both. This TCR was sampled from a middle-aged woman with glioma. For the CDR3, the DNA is TGTGCCAGCAGTTCACCCGACAGGGGTCCCTACGAGCAGTACTTC. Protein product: CASSSPDRGPYEQYF.